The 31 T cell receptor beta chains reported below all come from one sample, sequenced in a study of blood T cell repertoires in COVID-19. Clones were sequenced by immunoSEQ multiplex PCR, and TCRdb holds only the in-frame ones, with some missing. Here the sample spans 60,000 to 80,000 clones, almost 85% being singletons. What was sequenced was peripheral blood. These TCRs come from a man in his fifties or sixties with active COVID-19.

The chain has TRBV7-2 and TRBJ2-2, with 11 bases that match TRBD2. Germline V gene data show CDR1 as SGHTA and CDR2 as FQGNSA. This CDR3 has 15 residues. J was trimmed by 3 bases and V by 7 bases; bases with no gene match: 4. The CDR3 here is CASTLSGGDTGELFF. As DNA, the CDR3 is TGTGCCAGCACACTTAGCGGGGGGGACACCGGGGAGCTGTTTTTT.

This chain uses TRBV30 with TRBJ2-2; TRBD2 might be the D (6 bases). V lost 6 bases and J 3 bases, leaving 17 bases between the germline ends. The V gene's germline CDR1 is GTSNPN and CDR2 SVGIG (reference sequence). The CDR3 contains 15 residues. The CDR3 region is CACTMGGPHTGELFF. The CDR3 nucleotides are TGTGCCTGCACCATGGGGGGACCGCACACCGGGGAGCTGTTTTTT.

The CDR3 is CASSPLQGAPEKLFF. In nucleotides, the CDR3 is TGTGCCAGCAGTCCGCTACAGGGGGCGCCGGAAAAACTGTTTTTT. V usage is TRBV6-5 and J usage is TRBJ1-4; 9 bases are a match to TRBD1. Germline V gene data show CDR1 as MNHEY and CDR2 as SVGAGI. The CDR3 is 15 amino acids. The V segment lost 5 bases and the J segment 8 bases; nucleotides outside the gene matches: 9.

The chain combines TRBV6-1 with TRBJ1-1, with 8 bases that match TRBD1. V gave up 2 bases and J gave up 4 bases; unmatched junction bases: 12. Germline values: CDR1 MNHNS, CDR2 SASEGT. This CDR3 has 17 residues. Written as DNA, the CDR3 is TGTGCCAGCAGTGAACACGCAAACAGGGGGAGAAGCACTGAAGCTTTCTTT. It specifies CASSEHANRGRSTEAFF.

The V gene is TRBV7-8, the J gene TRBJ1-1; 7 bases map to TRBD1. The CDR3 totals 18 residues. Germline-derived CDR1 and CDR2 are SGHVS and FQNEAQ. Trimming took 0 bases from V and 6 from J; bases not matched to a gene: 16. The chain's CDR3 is CASSLALDPGQIFPEAFF. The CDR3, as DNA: TGTGCCAGCAGCTTAGCCCTCGACCCGGGACAGATATTTCCTGAAGCTTTCTTT.

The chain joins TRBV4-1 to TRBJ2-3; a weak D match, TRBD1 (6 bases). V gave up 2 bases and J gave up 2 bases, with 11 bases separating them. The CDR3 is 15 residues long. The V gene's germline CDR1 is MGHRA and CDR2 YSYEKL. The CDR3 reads CASSQQDRYTDTQYF. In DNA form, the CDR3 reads TGCGCCAGCAGCCAACAAGACAGGTACACAGATACGCAGTATTTT.

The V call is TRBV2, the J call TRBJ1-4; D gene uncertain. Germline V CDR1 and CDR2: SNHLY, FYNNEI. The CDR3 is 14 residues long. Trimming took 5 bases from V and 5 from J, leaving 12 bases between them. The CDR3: CASSWVQQNEKLFF. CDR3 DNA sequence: TGTGCCAGCAGTTGGGTACAGCAAAATGAAAAACTGTTTTTT.

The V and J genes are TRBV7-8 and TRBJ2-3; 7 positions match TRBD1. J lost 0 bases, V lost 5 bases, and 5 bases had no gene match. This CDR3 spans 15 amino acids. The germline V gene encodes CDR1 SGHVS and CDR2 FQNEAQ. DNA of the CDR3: TGTGCCAGCAGCCAAGGGACAGTGAGCACAGATACGCAGTATTTT. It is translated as CASSQGTVSTDTQYF. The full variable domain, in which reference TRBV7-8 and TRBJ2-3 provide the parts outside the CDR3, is GAGVSQSPRYKVAKRGQDVALRCDPISGHVSLFWYQQALGQGPEFLTYFQNEAQLDKSGLPSDRFFAERPEGSVSTLKIQRTQQEDSAVYLCASSQGTVSTDTQYFGPGTRLTVL.

CDR3 loop: CAISGGTSGGYQETQYF. The CDR3 DNA sequence: TGTGCCATCAGTGGGGGGACTAGCGGTGGGTACCAAGAGACCCAGTACTTC. The chain uses TRBV10-3 and TRBJ2-5; 11 nucleotides match TRBD2. CDR1 is ENHRY and CDR2 is SYGVKD in the germline V gene. There are 17 residues in the CDR3. V was pared by 4 bases and J by 0 bases, with 7 bases of the junction left unmatched.

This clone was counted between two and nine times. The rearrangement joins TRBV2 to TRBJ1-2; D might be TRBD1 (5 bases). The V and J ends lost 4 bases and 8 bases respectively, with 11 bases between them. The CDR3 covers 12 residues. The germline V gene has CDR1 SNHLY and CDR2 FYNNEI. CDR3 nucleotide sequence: TGTGCCAGCAGTGTCAGGGTTGGAGGCTACACCTTC. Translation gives CASSVRVGGYTF.

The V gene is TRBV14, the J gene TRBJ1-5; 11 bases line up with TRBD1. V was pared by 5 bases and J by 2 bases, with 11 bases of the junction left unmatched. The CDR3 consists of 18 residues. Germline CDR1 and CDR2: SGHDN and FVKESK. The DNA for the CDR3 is TGTGCCAGCAGCTTACCGGGACAGGGGGGGGTAGGCAATCAGCCCCAGCATTTT. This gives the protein CASSLPGQGGVGNQPQHF.

Written as DNA, the CDR3 is TGTGCCAGTCGTAGCGGGTGGAGCTCCTACAATGAGCAGTTCTTC. It is translated as CASRSGWSSYNEQFF. The V and J genes are TRBV2 and TRBJ2-1; the match to TRBD2 covers 7 bases. The CDR3 covers 15 residues. Germline V lookup: CDR1 SNHLY, CDR2 FYNNEI. V was pared by 9 bases and J by 0 bases, with 8 bases of the junction left unmatched.

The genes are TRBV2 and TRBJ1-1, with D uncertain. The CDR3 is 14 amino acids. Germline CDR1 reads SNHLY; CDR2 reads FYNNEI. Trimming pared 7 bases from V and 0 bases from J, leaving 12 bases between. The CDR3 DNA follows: TGTGCCAGCACGGCGGCACAAATGAACACTGAAGCTTTCTTT. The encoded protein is CASTAAQMNTEAFF.

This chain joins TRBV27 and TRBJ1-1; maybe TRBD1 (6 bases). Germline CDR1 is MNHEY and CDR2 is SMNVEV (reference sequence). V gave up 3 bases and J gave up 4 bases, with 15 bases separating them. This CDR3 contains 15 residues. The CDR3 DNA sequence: TGTGCCAGCAGTTTGCTCGGGGGGGGCGGCACTGAAGCTTTCTTT. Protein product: CASSLLGGGGTEAFF.

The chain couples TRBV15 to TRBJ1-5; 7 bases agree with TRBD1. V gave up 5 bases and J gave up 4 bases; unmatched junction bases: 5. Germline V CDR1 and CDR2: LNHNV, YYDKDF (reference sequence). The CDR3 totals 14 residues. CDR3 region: CATSEGAQNQPQHF. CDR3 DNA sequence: TGTGCCACCAGCGAGGGGGCCCAGAATCAGCCCCAGCATTTT.

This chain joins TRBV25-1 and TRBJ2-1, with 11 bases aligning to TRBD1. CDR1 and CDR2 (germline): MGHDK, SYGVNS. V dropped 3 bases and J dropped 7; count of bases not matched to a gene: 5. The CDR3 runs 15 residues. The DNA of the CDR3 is TGTGCCAGCAGTGATCCGGGACAGGGGGGGAATGAGCAGTTCTTC. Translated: CASSDPGQGGNEQFF.

The CDR3 region has the DNA TGTGCCAGCAGCTTGGTGGGGACAGGGGTCTACGAGCAGTACTTC. Protein product: CASSLVGTGVYEQYF. The rearrangement joins TRBV5-5 to TRBJ2-7, with 10 bases lining up with TRBD1. The CDR3 runs to 15 residues. Germline-derived CDR1 and CDR2 are SGHKS and YYEKEE (reference sequence). J gave up 3 bases and V 0 bases, and 3 bases lay outside the gene matches. Based on the CDR3 plus reference TRBV5-5 and TRBJ2-7, the full variable domain is DAGVTQSPTHLIKTRGQQVTLRCSPISGHKSVSWYQQVLGQGPQFIFQYYEKEERGRGNFPDRFSARQFPNYSSELNVNALLLGDSALYLCASSLVGTGVYEQYFGPGTRLTVT.

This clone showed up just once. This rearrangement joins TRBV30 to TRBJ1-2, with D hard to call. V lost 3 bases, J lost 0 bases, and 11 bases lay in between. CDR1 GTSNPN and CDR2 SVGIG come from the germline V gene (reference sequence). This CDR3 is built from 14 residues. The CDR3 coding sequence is TGTGCCTGGAGCCGGGAGGATACTAACTATGGCTACACCTTC. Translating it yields CAWSREDTNYGYTF.

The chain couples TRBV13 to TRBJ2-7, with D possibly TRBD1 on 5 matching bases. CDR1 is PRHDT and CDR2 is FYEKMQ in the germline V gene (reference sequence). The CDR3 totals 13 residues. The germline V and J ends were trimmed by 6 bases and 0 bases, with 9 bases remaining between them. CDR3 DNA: TGTGCCAGCAGTGGGGCCTCCTCCTACGAGCAGTACTTC. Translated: CASSGASSYEQYF.

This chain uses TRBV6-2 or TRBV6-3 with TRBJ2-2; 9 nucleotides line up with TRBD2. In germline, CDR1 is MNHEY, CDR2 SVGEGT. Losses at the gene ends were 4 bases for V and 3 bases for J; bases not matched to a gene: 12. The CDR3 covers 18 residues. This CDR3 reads CASSSPHSGGPHTGELFF. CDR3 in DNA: TGTGCCAGCAGTTCCCCCCATAGCGGGGGACCCCACACCGGGGAGCTGTTTTTT.

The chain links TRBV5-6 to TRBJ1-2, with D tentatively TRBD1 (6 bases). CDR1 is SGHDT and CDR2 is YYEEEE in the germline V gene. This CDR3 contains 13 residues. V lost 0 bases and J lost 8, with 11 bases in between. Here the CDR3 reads CASSLESRGGYTF. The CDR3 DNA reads TGTGCCAGCAGCTTGGAATCCAGGGGCGGCTACACCTTC. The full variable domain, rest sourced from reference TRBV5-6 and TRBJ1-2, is DAGVTQSPTHLIKTRGQQVTLRCSPKSGHDTVSWYQQALGQGPQFIFQYYEEEERQRGNFPDRFSGHQFPNYSSELNVNALLLGDSALYLCASSLESRGGYTFGSGTRLTVV.

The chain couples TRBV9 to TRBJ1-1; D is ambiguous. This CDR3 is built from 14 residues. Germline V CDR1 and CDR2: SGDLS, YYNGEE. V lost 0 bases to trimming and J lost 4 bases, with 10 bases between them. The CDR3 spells CASSVVAGSTEAFF. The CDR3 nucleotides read TGTGCCAGCAGCGTAGTGGCGGGTAGCACTGAAGCTTTCTTT.

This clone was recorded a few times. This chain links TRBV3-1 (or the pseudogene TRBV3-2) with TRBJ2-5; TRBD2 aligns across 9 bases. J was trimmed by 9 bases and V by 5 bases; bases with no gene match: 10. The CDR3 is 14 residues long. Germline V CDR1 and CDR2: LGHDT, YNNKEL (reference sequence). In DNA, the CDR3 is TGTGCCAGCAGCACGGGACTAGCCATGGGGGCCCAGTACTTC. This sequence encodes CASSTGLAMGAQYF.

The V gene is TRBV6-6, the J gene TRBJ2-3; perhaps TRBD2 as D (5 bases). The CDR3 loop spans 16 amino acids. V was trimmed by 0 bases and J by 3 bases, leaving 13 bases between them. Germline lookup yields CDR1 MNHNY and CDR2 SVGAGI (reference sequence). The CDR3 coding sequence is TGTGCCAGCAGTTACTCGTACGGGGTTCAAACAGATACGCAGTATTTT. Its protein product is CASSYSYGVQTDTQYF.

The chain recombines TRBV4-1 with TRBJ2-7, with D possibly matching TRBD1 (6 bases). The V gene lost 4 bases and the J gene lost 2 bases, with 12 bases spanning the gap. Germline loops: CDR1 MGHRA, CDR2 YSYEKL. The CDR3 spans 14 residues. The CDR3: CASSRGGFAYEQYF. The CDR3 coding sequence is TGCGCCAGCAGCCGAGGGGGTTTCGCCTACGAGCAGTACTTC.

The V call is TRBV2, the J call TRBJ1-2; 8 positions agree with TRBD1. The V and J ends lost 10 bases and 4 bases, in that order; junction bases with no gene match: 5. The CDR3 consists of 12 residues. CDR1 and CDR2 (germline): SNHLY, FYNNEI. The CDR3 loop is CATVDRGYGYTF. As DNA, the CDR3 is TGTGCCACCGTCGACAGGGGCTATGGCTACACCTTC.

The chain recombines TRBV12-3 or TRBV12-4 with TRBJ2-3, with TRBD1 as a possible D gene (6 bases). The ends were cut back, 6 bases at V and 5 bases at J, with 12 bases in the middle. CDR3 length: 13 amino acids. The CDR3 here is CASSTGLVDTQYF. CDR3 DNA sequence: TGTGCCAGCAGCACAGGGTTAGTAGATACGCAGTATTTT.

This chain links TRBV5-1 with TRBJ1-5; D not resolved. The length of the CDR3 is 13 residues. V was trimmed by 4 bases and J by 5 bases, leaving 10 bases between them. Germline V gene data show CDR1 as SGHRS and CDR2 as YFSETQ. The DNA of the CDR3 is TGCGCCAGCAGCCTCTGGGGAGATCAGCCCCAGCATTTT. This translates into CASSLWGDQPQHF.

The CDR3 spells CASSLMGQGELFF. In nucleotides, the CDR3 is TGCGCCAGCAGCTTGATGGGGCAGGGGGAGCTGTTTTTT. The chain couples TRBV5-1 to TRBJ2-2, with D possibly being TRBD1 (5 bases). This CDR3 is 13 amino acids long. Looked up from germline, CDR1 is SGHRS and CDR2 is YFSETQ. V was clipped by 1 base and J by 8 bases, with 9 bases between them.

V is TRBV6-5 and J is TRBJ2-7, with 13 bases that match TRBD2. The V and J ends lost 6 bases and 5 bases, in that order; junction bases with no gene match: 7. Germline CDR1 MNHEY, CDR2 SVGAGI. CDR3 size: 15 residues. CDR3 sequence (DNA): TGTGCCAGCAGAATAAGACTAGCGGGGGGCCACGAGCAGTACTTC. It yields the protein CASRIRLAGGHEQYF.

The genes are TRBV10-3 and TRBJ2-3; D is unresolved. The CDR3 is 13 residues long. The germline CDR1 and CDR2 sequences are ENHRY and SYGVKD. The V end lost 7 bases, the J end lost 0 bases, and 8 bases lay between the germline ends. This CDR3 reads CAIMMTSTDTQYF. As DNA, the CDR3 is TGTGCCATCATGATGACTAGCACAGATACGCAGTATTTT.